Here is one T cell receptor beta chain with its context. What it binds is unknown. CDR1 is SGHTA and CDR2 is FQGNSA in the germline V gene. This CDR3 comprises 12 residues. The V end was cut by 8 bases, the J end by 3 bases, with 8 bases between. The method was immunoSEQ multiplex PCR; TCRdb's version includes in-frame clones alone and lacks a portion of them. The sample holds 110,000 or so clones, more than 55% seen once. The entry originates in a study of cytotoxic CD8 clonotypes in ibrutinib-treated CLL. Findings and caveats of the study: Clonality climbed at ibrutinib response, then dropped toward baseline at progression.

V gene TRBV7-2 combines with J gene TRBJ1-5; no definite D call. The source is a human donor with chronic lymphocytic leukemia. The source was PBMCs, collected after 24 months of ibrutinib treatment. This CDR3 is CASGSLNQPQHF. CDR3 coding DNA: TGTGCCAGCGGCAGCCTCAATCAGCCCCAGCATTTT.